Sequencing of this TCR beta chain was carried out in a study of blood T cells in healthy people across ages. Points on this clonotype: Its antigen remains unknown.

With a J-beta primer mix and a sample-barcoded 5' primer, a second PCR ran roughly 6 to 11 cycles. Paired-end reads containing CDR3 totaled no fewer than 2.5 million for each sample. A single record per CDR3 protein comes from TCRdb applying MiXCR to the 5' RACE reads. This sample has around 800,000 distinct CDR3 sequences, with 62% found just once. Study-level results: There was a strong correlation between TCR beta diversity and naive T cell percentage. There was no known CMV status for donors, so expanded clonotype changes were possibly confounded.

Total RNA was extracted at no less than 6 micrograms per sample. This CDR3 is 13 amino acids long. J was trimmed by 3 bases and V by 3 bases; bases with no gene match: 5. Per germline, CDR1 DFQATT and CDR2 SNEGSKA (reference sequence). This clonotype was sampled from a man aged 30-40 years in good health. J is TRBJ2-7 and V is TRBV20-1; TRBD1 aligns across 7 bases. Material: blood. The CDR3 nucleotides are TGCAGTGCTAGCCCGAGGGGGCTCTACGAGCAGTACTTC. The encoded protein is CSASPRGLYEQYF.